The present entry profiles one T cell receptor (beta chain) with its context. The clone's antigen remains unknown. There are no base qualities to consult, and no much larger clone falls within one base. The sample's time point, from its label and the paper: about 28 days (+/-7) after the second vaccine dose. AZD1222 recipients whose second dose came at about 4 weeks and those whose second dose came at about 12 weeks were combined into one group, since spike-specific TCR depth and breadth did not differ between the two schedules. Vaccinee samples were obtained from the UK trials COV001 and COV002, which included a single-blind randomized controlled phase 2/3 trial of AZD1222 (ChAdOx1 nCoV-19) in healthy adults. Trial participant PBMC samples were collected at day 0 and day 28 after the second dose for TCRbeta chain sequencing. The sample is drawn from a study of T cell responses to AZD1222 COVID-19 vaccine listed by TCRdb under 2021. With regard to the full study: TCR sequencing was performed for 230 to 250 trial participants, of whom roughly 200 were given two doses of AZD1222 and around 26 were given two doses of MenACWY control vaccine. Trial participants were enrolled by age into subgroups of 18-55, 56-69 and 70-plus years, and around 150, 28 and 57 TCR-sequenced participants, respectively, were included in these subgroups.

Looking up the germline V gene yields CDR1 MNHEY and CDR2 SVGAGI. The CDR3 contains 13 residues, cysteine and phenylalanine counted. Of the read, only the CDR3 DNA is kept; its 39 bases are in frame from base 1. Trimming at the junction amounts to 8 bases on V and 9 bases on J, and the germline ends lie 14 bases apart. The CDR3 regions of human TCRbeta chains were analyzed by immunosequencing. The published analysis was carried out like this. TCRs in the repertoires were matched against a reference library of SARS-CoV-2-specific TCRs that had been generated with the MIRA antigen-specificity platform. Breadth was defined as the fraction of unique TCRs that were SARS-CoV-2-associated. Depth was defined as the fraction of total T cells that were SARS-CoV-2-associated. Using the MIRA data, each spike-specific TCR was assigned both to the spike region to which the TCR was reactive and to a CD4 or CD8 class. Log10-transformed breadth and depth values were compared by one-way ANOVA with Sidak's multiple comparisons tests. TCRdb limited this immuneACCESS table to in-frame rearrangements with V and J called. A share of clones is missing; checked studies link under half to unresolved V genes, and the rest is unexplained. V and J calls and clone size are as listed in that table; D and trimming were resolved from the DNA. This sample holds more than 95,000 clones; roughly 86% were observed only once. In total, the top ten clones hold about 16% of the sample.

Results and caveats for the whole study, not just this receptor: Only 5 to 7 AZD1222 recipients were SARS-CoV-2 seropositive at baseline, limiting conclusions about previously exposed vaccinees. Spike-specific TCR breadth and depth rose significantly after two AZD1222 doses compared with day 0 and with MenACWY recipients. The 56-69-year group was small, and its depth increase did not reach significance, likely because of low power. CD4 TCRs associated with the vaccine covered the entire spike protein, and the dominant responses were in regions 160-218 and 743-854. Most participants were white British and females outnumbered males, and the authors suggested that clonal diversity may have been underestimated. Reportedly, almost half of the unique spike-specific TCRs recognized epitopes lying outside the regions that are mutated in the B.1.351 and B.1.1.7 variants. Because no day 14 peak-response samples were available, the repertoires could be characterized only after the peak T cell response.

The specimen was peripheral blood, collected 28 days after the second AZD1222 dose. The chain links TRBV6-5 with TRBJ1-6, with the D gene too uncertain to name. This clonotype originated in an adult who received the AZD1222 COVID-19 vaccine. The nucleotide sequence reads TGTGCCAGCCTTTCGGAAAGGCCTTCACCCCTCCACTTT. Its translation is CASLSERPSPLHF.